The T cell receptor beta chain described here comes from a study of cytomegalovirus exposure and HLA in healthy donors. As for the study in general: There were about 85 million unique TCRs (from HLA-typed donors) in an early data release. Study-level points and caveats: Rarity characterized most TCR sequences, yet some public TCRs appeared in many donors. TCR beta V- and J-gene trimming, according to a later analysis, was linked to a missense DCLRE1C variant. According to the study, roughly 160 TCR beta chains were cytomegalovirus-associated.

To note about this clone: Its antigen is still unknown.

Germline V CDR1 and CDR2: MGHRA, YSYEKL. V gave up 0 bases and J gave up 2 bases, with 18 bases separating them. The CDR3 loop spans 18 amino acids. Primers: 60 Vbeta forward and 13 Jbeta reverse. Using immunoSEQ multiplex PCR, the repertoire was profiled, and TCRdb retains in-frame clones only, with some absent. This sample has around 160,000 clones, with around 78% found just once. Sequenced: PBMCs. V gene TRBV4-1 combines with J gene TRBJ2-3, with D maybe TRBD1 (6 bases). The clonotype originates from a middle-aged man in good health and CMV-seropositive. The CDR3 here is CASSQDLTRGHYTDTQYF. CDR3 sequence (DNA): TGCGCCAGCAGCCAAGATTTAACCAGGGGCCACTACACAGATACGCAGTATTTT.